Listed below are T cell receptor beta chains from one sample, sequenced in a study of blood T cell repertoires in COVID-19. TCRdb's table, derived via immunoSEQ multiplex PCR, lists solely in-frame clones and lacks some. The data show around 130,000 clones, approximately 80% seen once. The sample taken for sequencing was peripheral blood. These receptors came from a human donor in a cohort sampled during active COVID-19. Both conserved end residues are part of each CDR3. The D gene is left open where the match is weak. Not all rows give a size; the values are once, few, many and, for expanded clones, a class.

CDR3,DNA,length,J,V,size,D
CASSLGQGMTGNTIYF,TGTGCCAGCAGCTTGGGACAGGGGATGACTGGAAACACCATATATTTT,16,TRBJ1-3,TRBV7-6,-,TRBD1
CASSDGTSNTQYF,TGTGCCAGCAGCGACGGGACATCAAATACGCAGTATTTT,13,TRBJ2-3,TRBV6-4,-,-
CASSPYRGSYEQYF,TGTGCCAGCAGCCCATACAGGGGGAGCTACGAGCAGTACTTC,14,TRBJ2-7,TRBV6-6,few,TRBD1
CASSALTENIQYF,TGTGCCAGCAGCGCCTTGACAGAAAACATTCAGTACTTC,13,TRBJ2-4,TRBV6-6,-,-
CASSPRTGNGQETQYF,TGTGCCAGCAGTCCCCGGACGGGGAATGGACAAGAGACCCAGTACTTC,16,TRBJ2-5,TRBV27,-,-
CAISGDRGYEQYF,TGTGCCATCAGTGGGGACAGGGGCTACGAGCAGTACTTC,13,TRBJ2-7,TRBV10-3,-,TRBD1
CASSSRRGFAETQYF,TGTGCCAGCAGCTCCCGACGGGGGTTTGCAGAGACCCAGTACTTC,15,TRBJ2-5,TRBV7-9,-,-
CASSRGLNTEAFF,TGTGCCAGCAGCCGAGGGTTGAACACTGAAGCTTTCTTT,13,TRBJ1-1,TRBV7-9,-,-
CASSLRLPNTEAFF,TGCGCCAGCAGCCTCCGACTCCCGAACACTGAAGCTTTCTTT,14,TRBJ1-1,TRBV4-1,-,-
CAISESKSGGPQETQYF,TGTGCCATCAGTGAGTCGAAGAGCGGGGGGCCTCAAGAGACCCAGTACTTC,17,TRBJ2-5,TRBV10-3,-,TRBD2
CASSQTPDSNYGYTF,TGTGCCAGCAGTCAAACCCCGGACAGTAACTATGGCTACACCTTC,15,TRBJ1-2,TRBV6-5,-,-
CASSPNRGRGQPQHF,TGTGCCAGCAGCCCGAACAGGGGGCGCGGTCAGCCCCAGCATTTT,15,TRBJ1-5,TRBV7-2,-,TRBD1
CASNAGYNEQFF,TGTGCCAGCAACGCAGGTTACAATGAGCAGTTCTTC,12,TRBJ2-1,TRBV2,-,-
CASSLERTGEVELFF,TGTGCCAGCAGCTTGGAAAGGACAGGGGAGGTAGAACTGTTTTTT,15,TRBJ1-4,TRBV5-5,-,TRBD1
CASSKEIYGYTF,TGTGCCAGCAGCAAGGAGATCTATGGCTACACCTTC,12,TRBJ1-2,TRBV2,few,-
CASSNDRVVQPQHF,TGTGCCAGCAGTAACGACAGGGTCGTCCAGCCCCAGCATTTT,14,TRBJ1-5,TRBV28,-,TRBD1
CASSLSMNTGELFF,TGTGCCAGCAGCTTAAGCATGAACACCGGGGAGCTGTTTTTT,14,TRBJ2-2,TRBV9,-,-
CASSPGRQGQETQYF,TGTGCCAGCAGCCCCGGAAGACAGGGACAAGAGACCCAGTACTTC,15,TRBJ2-5,TRBV7-9,-,TRBD1
CASSQDMGSGYTF,TGTGCCAGCAGCCAAGATATGGGGAGCGGCTACACCTTC,13,TRBJ1-2,TRBV3-1/TRBV3-2,-,-
CASSLDIMDTEAFF,TGTGCCAGCAGTTTGGACATTATGGACACTGAAGCTTTCTTT,14,TRBJ1-1,TRBV2,once,-
CASSQGAGANSPLHF,TGTGCCAGCAGCCAAGGGGCAGGGGCTAATTCACCCCTCCACTTT,15,TRBJ1-6,TRBV3-1/TRBV3-2,-,-
CASSSGTSSGNTIYF,TGTGCCAGCAGCTCCGGGACTTCCTCTGGAAACACCATATATTTT,15,TRBJ1-3,TRBV7-6,few,-
CASTADRAYSGANVLTF,TGTGCCAGCACCGCCGACAGGGCTTACTCTGGGGCCAACGTCCTGACTTTC,17,TRBJ2-6,TRBV9,-,TRBD1
CASSAVDRGNEQFF,TGTGCCAGCAGCGCCGTAGACAGGGGCAATGAGCAGTTCTTC,14,TRBJ2-1,TRBV5-4,-,TRBD1
CASSRGQGDVGEQYF,TGCGCCAGCAGCCGGGGACAAGGGGACGTGGGGGAGCAGTACTTC,15,TRBJ2-7,TRBV5-1,-,-
CASSVQGSANEKLFF,TGTGCCAGTAGTGTACAGGGAAGCGCTAATGAAAAACTGTTTTTT,15,TRBJ1-4,TRBV19,-,-